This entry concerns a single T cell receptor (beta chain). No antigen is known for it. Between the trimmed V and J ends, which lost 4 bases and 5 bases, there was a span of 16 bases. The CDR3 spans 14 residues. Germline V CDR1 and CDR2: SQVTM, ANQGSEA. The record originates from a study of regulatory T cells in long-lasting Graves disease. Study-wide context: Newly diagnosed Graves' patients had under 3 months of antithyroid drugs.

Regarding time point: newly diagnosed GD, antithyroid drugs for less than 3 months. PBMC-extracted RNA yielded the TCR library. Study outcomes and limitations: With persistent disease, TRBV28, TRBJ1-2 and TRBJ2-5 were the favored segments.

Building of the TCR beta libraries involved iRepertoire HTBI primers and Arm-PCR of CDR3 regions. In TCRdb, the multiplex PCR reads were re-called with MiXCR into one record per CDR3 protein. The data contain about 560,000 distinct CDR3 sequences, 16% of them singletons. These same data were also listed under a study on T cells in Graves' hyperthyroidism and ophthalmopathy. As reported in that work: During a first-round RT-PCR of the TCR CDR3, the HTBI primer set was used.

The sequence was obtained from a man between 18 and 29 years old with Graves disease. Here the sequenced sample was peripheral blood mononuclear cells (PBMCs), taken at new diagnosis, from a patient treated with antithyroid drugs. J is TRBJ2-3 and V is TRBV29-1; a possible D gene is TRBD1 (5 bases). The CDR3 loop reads CSVVRLLGEDTQYF. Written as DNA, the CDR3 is TGCAGCGTTGTTAGGTTGTTAGGGGAAGATACGCAGTATTTT.